This record looks at one TCR beta chain sequence and its context. Its cognate antigen is unknown. Production of TCR cDNA was by 5'RACE template switching, which also added a universal primer site and UMIs. TCRdb re-called the 5' RACE reads with MiXCR, one entry per CDR3 protein. The data contain approximately 600,000 distinct CDR3 sequences, roughly 12% of them singletons. These data come from a study of T cells after yellow fever vaccination. Whole-study results and caveats: Only a minor proportion of clonotypes was detected across both CD4 and CD8 compartments.

V was trimmed by 10 bases and J by 8 bases, leaving 24 bases between them. The germline CDR1 and CDR2 sequences are MNHEY and SVGEGT. This CDR3 has 15 residues. The receptor comes from a man younger than 40 who received the YFV17D yellow fever vaccine. Material: PBMCs, obtained on the day of the yellow fever booster vaccination. V is TRBV6-2 or TRBV6-3 and J is TRBJ2-1; tentatively, D is TRBD1 (5 bases). The CDR3 DNA is TGTGCCACCTCATGGGGCCGGGCTCTTGTGGATGAGCAGTTCTTC. Translation gives CATSWGRALVDEQFF.